These 5 T cell receptor beta chains share one sample of origin, sequenced in a study of blood T cells in healthy people across ages. It was with a sample-barcoded 5' primer and a J-beta primer mix that a second PCR of about 6 to 11 cycles was run. TCRdb passed the 5' RACE reads through MiXCR, listing each CDR3 protein once. Of hundreds of thousands of distinct CDR3 sequences listed, about 28% were seen once; the top ten hold about 15%. The sample consisted of blood. Receptors were obtained from a woman older than 75 in good health.

The chain joins TRBV24-1 to TRBJ2-2; no clear D. The CDR3 totals 16 residues. Trimming took 5 bases from V and 1 from J, leaving 13 bases between them. The germline gives CDR1 KGHDR, CDR2 SFDVKD. CDR3 DNA sequence: TGTGCCACCAGTGCCTCTCCCCCTCGGAACACCGGGGAGCTGTTTTTT. Protein product: CATSASPPRNTGELFF.

This clonotype appeared many times. The chain recombines TRBV6-1 with TRBJ2-7; tentative D call: TRBD1 (6 bases). The CDR3 is 13 amino acids. Germline-derived CDR1 and CDR2 are MNHNS and SASEGT. The V gene lost 7 bases and the J gene lost 2 bases, with 12 bases spanning the gap. The CDR3 DNA reads TGTGCCAGCATGCCAGGGGCGGCCTACGAGCAGTACTTC. Amino acid sequence: CASMPGAAYEQYF.

The chain carries TRBV7-9 and TRBJ2-4, with TRBD1 identical over 8 bases. With 8 bases clipped from V and 1 base from J, the junction kept 1 base outside the gene matches. The CDR3 loop spans 13 amino acids. Germline CDR1 reads SEHNR; CDR2 reads FQNEAQ (reference sequence). The DNA for the CDR3 is TGTGCCAGCCAGGGGGCGGCCAAAAACATTCAGTACTTC. Encoded protein: CASQGAAKNIQYF.

The chain is built from TRBV20-1 and TRBJ1-2; 10 bases are shared with TRBD1. The germline V gene has CDR1 DFQATT and CDR2 SNEGSKA (reference sequence). The CDR3 runs to 13 residues. V trimming: 5 bases; J trimming: 8 bases; junction bases outside the gene matches: 8. CDR3 bases: TGCAGTGCTGTGGGACAGGGGTTAGGCGGCTACACCTTC. Protein product: CSAVGQGLGGYTF.

This clonotype showed up many times. The chain joins TRBV2 to TRBJ1-2; 7 bases fit TRBD1. This CDR3 contains 15 residues. Germline V gene lookup returns CDR1 SNHLY and CDR2 FYNNEI. V was pared by 2 bases and J by 5 bases, with 8 bases of the junction left unmatched. DNA of the CDR3: TGTGCCAGCAGTGAATCGGGAGGACAGGAGTATGGCTACACCTTC. This gives the protein CASSESGGQEYGYTF.